These 13 T cell receptor beta chains came from one sample sequenced in a study of shared clonotypes between healthy human individuals. This table comes from immunoSEQ multiplex PCR, and its TCRdb copy is limited to in-frame clones, with some not included. The sample carries about 2 million clones, approximately 94% recorded once. Naive CD8 cells were CD45RO-negative, positively selected for CCR7, excluding terminally differentiated effector memory CD45RA+ cells. The sample was naive CD8+ T cells sorted from blood. The receptor source for this set is a man aged 18 to 35 in good health.

As regards this clone: This CDR3 is also generated by other DNA sequences in the sample. The V and J genes are TRBV4-3 and TRBJ2-5, with a tentative D call TRBD1 (6 bases). The CDR3 loop spans 14 amino acids. The V end lost 0 bases, the J end lost 4 bases, and 9 bases lay between the germline ends. The V gene's germline CDR1 is LGHNA and CDR2 YSLEER. DNA for the CDR3: TGCGCCAGCAGCCAAGATTTAGGGGGAGAGACCCAGTACTTC. Its translation: CASSQDLGGETQYF.

This chain uses TRBV11-3 with TRBJ2-1; 10 bases fit TRBD2. The ends lost 4 bases at V and 8 bases at J; junction bases unmatched: 11. The CDR3 contains 16 residues. Germline CDR1 is SGHNT and CDR2 is YENEEA. CDR3 sequence (DNA): TGTGCCAGCAGCTCAATCAGAGCGGGAGGGCCAGATGAGCAGTTCTTC. It translates to CASSSIRAGGPDEQFF.

This sequence joins TRBV28 and TRBJ1-1; D call uncertain. Germline assignment: CDR1 MDHEN and CDR2 SYDVKM. The CDR3 has 12 amino acids. The germline V and J ends were trimmed by 7 bases and 6 bases, with 12 bases remaining between them. The CDR3 sequence is CASTPGDSEAFF. The CDR3 DNA follows: TGTGCCAGCACCCCTGGGGATTCTGAAGCTTTCTTT.

This chain links TRBV7-9 with TRBJ2-1, with 12 bases matching TRBD2. Germline assignment: CDR1 SEHNR and CDR2 FQNEAQ (reference sequence). This CDR3 has 15 amino acids. Trimming at V came to 4 bases and at J to 10 bases, leaving 8 bases not matched to a gene. DNA for the CDR3: TGTGCCAGCAGCTCTCCGGGACTAGCGGGTAGGGAGCAGTTCTTC. Encoded protein: CASSSPGLAGREQFF.

The rearrangement joins TRBV19 to TRBJ2-1; no definite D call. The V gene's germline CDR1 is LNHDA and CDR2 SQIVND (reference sequence). The ends were cut back, 5 bases at V and 9 bases at J, with 20 bases in the middle. The CDR3 covers 15 residues. The CDR3 nucleotides are TGTGCCAGTAGTGCCTTATGGGCTAGTATGGGTGAGCAGTTCTTC. Translation gives CASSALWASMGEQFF. The full variable domain, with the rest looked up from reference TRBV19 and TRBJ2-1, is DGGITQSPKYLFRKEGQNVTLSCEQNLNHDAMYWYRQDPGQGLRLIYYSQIVNDFQKGDIAEGYSVSREKKESFPLTVTSAQKNPTAFYLCASSALWASMGEQFFGPGTRLTVL.

The genes are TRBV13 and TRBJ1-5; no reliable D call. Per germline, CDR1 PRHDT and CDR2 FYEKMQ (reference sequence). The ends were cut back, 7 bases at V and 1 base at J, with 14 bases in the middle. This CDR3 is 15 amino acids long. This chain's CDR3 is CASTIWGDSNQPQHF. CDR3 bases: TGTGCCAGCACGATTTGGGGAGACAGCAATCAGCCCCAGCATTTT.

The chain uses TRBV4-2 and TRBJ2-5; D not certain. Per the germline V gene, CDR1 is LGHNA and CDR2 is YNFKEQ. The CDR3 has 13 amino acids. V shed 1 base and J shed 2 bases, with 5 bases lying between them. The CDR3 DNA follows: TGTGCCAGCAGCCAAGGGGGACAAGAGACCCAGTACTTC. Translating gives CASSQGGQETQYF.

The chain joins TRBV19 to TRBJ2-7; 8 positions match TRBD1. CDR1 and CDR2 (germline): LNHDA, SQIVND (reference sequence). Trimming removed 5 bases from V and 1 base from J; junction bases left unmatched: 7. This CDR3 is built from 15 residues. The DNA for the CDR3 is TGTGCCAGTAGTGTGGACAGGGACCTTTCCTACGAGCAGTACTTC. Amino acid sequence: CASSVDRDLSYEQYF.

This rearrangement joins TRBV7-9 to TRBJ2-1; D unclear. The V gene lost 5 bases and the J gene lost 8 bases, with 16 bases spanning the gap. The CDR3 covers 14 residues. Germline CDR1 is SEHNR and CDR2 is FQNEAQ (reference sequence). CDR3 sequence reads: CASSLAQGGHEQFF. In DNA form, the CDR3 reads TGTGCCAGCAGCCTCGCACAAGGTGGGCATGAGCAGTTCTTC. Combining the CDR3 with reference TRBV7-9 and TRBJ2-1 gives the whole variable domain DTGVSQNPRHKITKRGQNVTFRCDPISEHNRLYWYRQTLGQGPEFLTYFQNEAQLEKSRLLSDRFSAERPKGSFSTLEIQRTEQGDSAMYLCASSLAQGGHEQFFGPGTRLTVL.

The J gene is TRBJ2-1, the V gene TRBV13; TRBD2 matches at 10 bases. The V segment lost 5 bases and the J segment 3 bases; nucleotides outside the gene matches: 10. CDR1 and CDR2 from the germline V gene are PRHDT and FYEKMQ (reference sequence). This CDR3 region has 17 residues. CDR3 loop: CASSPEASGSGYNEQFF. In DNA, the CDR3 is TGTGCCAGCAGCCCAGAAGCTAGCGGGAGTGGCTACAATGAGCAGTTCTTC.

With respect to this clone: The sample carries other DNA sequences with the same CDR3. J is TRBJ2-7 and V is TRBV7-8, with 7 nucleotides matching TRBD2. The germline CDR1 and CDR2 sequences are SGHVS and FQNEAQ. V was clipped by 2 bases and J by 2 bases; unmatched bases: 0. The CDR3 covers 13 residues. The chain's CDR3 is CASSLRGAYEQYF. CDR3 in DNA: TGTGCCAGCAGCTTACGGGGGGCCTACGAGCAGTACTTC. The full variable domain, its missing parts supplied by reference TRBV7-8 and TRBJ2-7, is GAGVSQSPRYKVAKRGQDVALRCDPISGHVSLFWYQQALGQGPEFLTYFQNEAQLDKSGLPSDRFFAERPEGSVSTLKIQRTQQEDSAVYLCASSLRGAYEQYFGPGTRLTVT.

This chain connects TRBV10-3 to TRBJ1-1, with D possibly being TRBD1 (6 bases). The CDR3 has 15 amino acids. V was pared by 0 bases and J by 4 bases, with 12 bases between. The V gene's germline CDR1 is ENHRY and CDR2 SYGVKD. The CDR3 loop reads CAISESQGTVTEAFF. CDR3 coding DNA: TGTGCCATCAGTGAGTCTCAGGGGACGGTCACTGAAGCTTTCTTT.

V usage is TRBV5-5 and J usage is TRBJ1-6, with TRBD1 identical over 7 bases. V lost 2 bases, J lost 0 bases, and 2 bases stayed unmatched. CDR3 size: 16 residues. Germline V gene data show CDR1 as SGHKS and CDR2 as YYEKEE (reference sequence). This CDR3 is CASSFQGVSYNSPLHF. Here the CDR3 DNA reads TGTGCCAGCAGCTTTCAGGGGGTCTCCTATAATTCACCCCTCCACTTT. The full variable domain, completed using reference TRBV5-5 and TRBJ1-6, is DAGVTQSPTHLIKTRGQQVTLRCSPISGHKSVSWYQQVLGQGPQFIFQYYEKEERGRGNFPDRFSARQFPNYSSELNVNALLLGDSALYLCASSFQGVSYNSPLHFGNGTRLTVT.